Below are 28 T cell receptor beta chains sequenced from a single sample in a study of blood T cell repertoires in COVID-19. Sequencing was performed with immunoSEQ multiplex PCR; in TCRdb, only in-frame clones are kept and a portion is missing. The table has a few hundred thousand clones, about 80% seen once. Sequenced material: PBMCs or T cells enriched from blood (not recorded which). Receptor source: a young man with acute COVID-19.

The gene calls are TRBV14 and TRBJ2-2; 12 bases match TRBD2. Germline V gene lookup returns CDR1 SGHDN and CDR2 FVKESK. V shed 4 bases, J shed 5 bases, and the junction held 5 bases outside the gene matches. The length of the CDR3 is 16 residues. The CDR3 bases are TGTGCCAGCAGCCTACGACTAGCGGGAGCGACCGGGGAGCTGTTTTTT. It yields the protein CASSLRLAGATGELFF. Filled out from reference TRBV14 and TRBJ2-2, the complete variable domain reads EAGVTQFPSHSVIEKGQTVTLRCDPISGHDNLYWYRRVMGKEIKFLLHFVKESKQDESGMPNNRFLAERTGGTYSTLKVQPAELEDSGVYFCASSLRLAGATGELFFGEGSRLTVL.

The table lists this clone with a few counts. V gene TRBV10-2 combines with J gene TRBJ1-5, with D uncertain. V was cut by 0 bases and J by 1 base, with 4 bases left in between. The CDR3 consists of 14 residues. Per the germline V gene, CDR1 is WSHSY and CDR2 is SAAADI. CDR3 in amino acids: CASSESSSNQPQHF. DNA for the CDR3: TGCGCCAGCAGTGAGTCGAGCAGCAATCAGCCCCAGCATTTT.

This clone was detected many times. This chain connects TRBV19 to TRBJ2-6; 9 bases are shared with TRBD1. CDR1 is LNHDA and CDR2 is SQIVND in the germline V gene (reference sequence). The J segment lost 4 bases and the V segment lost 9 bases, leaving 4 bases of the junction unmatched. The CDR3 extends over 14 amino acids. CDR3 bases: TGTGCCAGCACAGGGGGCCTGGGGGCCAACGTCCTGACTTTC. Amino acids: CASTGGLGANVLTF.

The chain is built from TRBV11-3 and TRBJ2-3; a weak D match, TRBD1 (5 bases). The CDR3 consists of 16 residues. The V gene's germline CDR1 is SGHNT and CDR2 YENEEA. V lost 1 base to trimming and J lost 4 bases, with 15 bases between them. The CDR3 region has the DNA TGTGCCAGCAGCTTAGGCGACGCCCTGGGGCCAGATACGCAGTATTTT. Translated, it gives CASSLGDALGPDTQYF.

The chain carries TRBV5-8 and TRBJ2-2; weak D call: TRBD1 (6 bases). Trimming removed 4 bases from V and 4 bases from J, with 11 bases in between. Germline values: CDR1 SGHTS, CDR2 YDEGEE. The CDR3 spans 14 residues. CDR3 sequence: CASSLWTATGELFF. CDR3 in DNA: TGTGCCAGCAGCCTGTGGACAGCCACCGGGGAGCTGTTTTTT.

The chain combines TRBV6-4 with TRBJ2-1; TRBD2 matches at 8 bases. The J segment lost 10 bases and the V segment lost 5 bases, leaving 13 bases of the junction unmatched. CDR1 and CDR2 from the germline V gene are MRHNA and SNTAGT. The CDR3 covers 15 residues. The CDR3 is CASSFHSGSSEEQFF. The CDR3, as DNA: TGTGCCAGCAGTTTCCACAGCGGGAGCAGTGAAGAGCAGTTCTTC.

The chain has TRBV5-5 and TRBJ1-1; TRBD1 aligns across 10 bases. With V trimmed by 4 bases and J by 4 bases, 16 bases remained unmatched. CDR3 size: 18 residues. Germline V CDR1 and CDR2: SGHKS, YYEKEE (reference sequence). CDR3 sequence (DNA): TGTGCCAGCAGCCTGACACCGGGACAGGGGTTGATGGGCACTGAAGCTTTCTTT. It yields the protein CASSLTPGQGLMGTEAFF. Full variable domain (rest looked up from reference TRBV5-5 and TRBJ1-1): DAGVTQSPTHLIKTRGQQVTLRCSPISGHKSVSWYQQVLGQGPQFIFQYYEKEERGRGNFPDRFSARQFPNYSSELNVNALLLGDSALYLCASSLTPGQGLMGTEAFFGQGTRLTVV.

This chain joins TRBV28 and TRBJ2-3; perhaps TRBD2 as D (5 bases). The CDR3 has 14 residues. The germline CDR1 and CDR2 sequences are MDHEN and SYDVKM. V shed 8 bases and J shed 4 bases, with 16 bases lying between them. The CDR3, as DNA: TGTGCCAGCTTTCCTGCGGGCATTCCAGATACGCAGTATTTT. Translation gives CASFPAGIPDTQYF.

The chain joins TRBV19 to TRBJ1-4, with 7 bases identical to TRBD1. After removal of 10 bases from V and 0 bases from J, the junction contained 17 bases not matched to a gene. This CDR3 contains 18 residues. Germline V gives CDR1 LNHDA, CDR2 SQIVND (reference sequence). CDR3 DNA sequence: TGTGCCACGAGACGATCGGGACAGAGCTTAGCAACTAATGAAAAACTGTTTTTT. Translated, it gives CATRRSGQSLATNEKLFF.

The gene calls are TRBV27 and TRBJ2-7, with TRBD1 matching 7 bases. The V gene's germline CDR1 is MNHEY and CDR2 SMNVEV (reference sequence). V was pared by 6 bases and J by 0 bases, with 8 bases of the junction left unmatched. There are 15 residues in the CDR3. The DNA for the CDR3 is TGTGCCAGCAGCAGAACGACAGGGAGCTCCTACGAGCAGTACGTC. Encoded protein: CASSRTTGSSYEQYV.

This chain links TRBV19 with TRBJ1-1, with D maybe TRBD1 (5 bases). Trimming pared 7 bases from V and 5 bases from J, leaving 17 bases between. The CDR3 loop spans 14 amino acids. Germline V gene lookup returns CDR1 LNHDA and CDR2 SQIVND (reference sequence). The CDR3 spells CASTQGGFRTEAFF. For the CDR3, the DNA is TGTGCCAGTACCCAGGGCGGTTTTCGGACTGAAGCTTTCTTT.

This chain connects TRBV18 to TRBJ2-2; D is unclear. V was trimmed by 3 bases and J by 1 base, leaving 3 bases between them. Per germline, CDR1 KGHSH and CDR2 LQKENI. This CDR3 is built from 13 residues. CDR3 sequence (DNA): TGTGCCAGCTCACCCCAGAACACCGGGGAGCTGTTTTTT. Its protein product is CASSPQNTGELFF.

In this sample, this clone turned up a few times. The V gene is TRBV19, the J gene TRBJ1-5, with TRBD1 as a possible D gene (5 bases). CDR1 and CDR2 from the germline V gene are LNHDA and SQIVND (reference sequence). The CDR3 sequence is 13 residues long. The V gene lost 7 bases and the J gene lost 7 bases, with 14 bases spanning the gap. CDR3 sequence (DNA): TGTGCCAGTAACGGAGGGGTTCGGCAGCCCCAGCATTTT. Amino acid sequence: CASNGGVRQPQHF. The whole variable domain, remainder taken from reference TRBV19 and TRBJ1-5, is DGGITQSPKYLFRKEGQNVTLSCEQNLNHDAMYWYRQDPGQGLRLIYYSQIVNDFQKGDIAEGYSVSREKKESFPLTVTSAQKNPTAFYLCASNGGVRQPQHFGDGTRLSIL.

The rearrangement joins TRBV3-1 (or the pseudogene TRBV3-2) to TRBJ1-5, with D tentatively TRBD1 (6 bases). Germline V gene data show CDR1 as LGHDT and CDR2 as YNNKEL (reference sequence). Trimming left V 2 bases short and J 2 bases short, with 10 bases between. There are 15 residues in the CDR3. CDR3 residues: CASSQRPGGNQPQHF. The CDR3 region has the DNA TGTGCCAGCAGCCAACGACCAGGGGGCAATCAGCCCCAGCATTTT.

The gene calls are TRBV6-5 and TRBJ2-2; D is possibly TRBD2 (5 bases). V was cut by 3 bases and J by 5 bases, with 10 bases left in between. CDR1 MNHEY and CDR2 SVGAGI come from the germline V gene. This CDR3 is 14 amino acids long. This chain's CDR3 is CASSYSEVTGELFF. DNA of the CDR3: TGTGCCAGCAGTTATTCGGAGGTGACCGGGGAGCTGTTTTTT.

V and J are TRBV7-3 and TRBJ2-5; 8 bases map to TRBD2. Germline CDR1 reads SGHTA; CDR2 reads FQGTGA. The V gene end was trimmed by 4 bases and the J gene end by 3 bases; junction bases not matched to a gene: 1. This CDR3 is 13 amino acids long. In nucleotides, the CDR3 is TGTGCCAGCAGCTCGGGACTAGAAGAGACCCAGTACTTC. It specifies CASSSGLEETQYF.

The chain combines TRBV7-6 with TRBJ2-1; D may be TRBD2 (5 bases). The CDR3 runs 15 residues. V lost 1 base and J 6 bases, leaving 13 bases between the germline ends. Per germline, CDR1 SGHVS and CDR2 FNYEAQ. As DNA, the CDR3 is TGTGCCAGCAGCTTAGTGGACTCTCAAAGCAATGAGCAGTTCTTC. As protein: CASSLVDSQSNEQFF.

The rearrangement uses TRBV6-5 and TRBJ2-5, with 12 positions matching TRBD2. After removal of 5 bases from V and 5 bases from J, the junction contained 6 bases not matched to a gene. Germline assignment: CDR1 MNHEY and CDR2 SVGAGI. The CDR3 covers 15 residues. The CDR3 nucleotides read TGTGCCAGCAGTCCTAGCGGGGGGGCCTTGGAGACCCAGTACTTC. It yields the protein CASSPSGGALETQYF.

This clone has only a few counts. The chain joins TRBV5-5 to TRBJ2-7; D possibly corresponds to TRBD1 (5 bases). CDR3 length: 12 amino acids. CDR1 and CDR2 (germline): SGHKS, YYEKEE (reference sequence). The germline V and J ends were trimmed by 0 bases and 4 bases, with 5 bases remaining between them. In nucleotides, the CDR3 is TGTGCCAGCAGCTTGGGGACATACGAGCAGTACGTC. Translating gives CASSLGTYEQYV.

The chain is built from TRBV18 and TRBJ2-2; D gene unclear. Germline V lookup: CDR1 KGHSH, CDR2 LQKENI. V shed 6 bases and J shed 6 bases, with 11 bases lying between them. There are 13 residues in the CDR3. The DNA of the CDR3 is TGTGCCAGCTCGACACAGTCGGCCGGGGAGCTGTTTTTT. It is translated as CASSTQSAGELFF.

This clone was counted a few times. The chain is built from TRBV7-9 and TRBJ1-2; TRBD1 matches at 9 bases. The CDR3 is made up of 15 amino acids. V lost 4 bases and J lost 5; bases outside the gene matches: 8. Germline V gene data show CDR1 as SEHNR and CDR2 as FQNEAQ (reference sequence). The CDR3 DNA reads TGTGCCAGCAGCTCCCCTACCGGGACAGGGTATGGCTACACCTTC. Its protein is CASSSPTGTGYGYTF.

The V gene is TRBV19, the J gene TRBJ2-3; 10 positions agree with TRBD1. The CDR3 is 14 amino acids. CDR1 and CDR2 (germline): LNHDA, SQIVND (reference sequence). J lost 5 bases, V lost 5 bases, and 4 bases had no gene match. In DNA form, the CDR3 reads TGTGCCAGTAGTGCGGACAGGGGGAAAGATACGCAGTATTTT. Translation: CASSADRGKDTQYF.

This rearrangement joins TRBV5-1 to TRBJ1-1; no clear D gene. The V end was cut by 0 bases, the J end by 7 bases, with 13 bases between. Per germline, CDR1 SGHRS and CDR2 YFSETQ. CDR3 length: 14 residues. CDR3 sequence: CASSLDGQVSEAFF. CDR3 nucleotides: TGCGCCAGCAGCTTGGATGGTCAGGTCAGTGAAGCTTTCTTT.

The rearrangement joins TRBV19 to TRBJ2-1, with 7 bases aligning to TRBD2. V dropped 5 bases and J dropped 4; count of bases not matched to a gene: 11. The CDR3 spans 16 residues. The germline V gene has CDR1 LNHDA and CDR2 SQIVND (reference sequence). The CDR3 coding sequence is TGTGCCAGTAGTCAACTCGCTAGCGGACTTTACAATGAGCAGTTCTTC. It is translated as CASSQLASGLYNEQFF.

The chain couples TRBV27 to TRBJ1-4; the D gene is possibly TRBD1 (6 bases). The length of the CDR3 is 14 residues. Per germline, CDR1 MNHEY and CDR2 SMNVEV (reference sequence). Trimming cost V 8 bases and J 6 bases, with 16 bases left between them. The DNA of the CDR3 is TGTGCCAGCGGGGGCACAGGGAACTATGAAAAACTGTTTTTT. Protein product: CASGGTGNYEKLFF.

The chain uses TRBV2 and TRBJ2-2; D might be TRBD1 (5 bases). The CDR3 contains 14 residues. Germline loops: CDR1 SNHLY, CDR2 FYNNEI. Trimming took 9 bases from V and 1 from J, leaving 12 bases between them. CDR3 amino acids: CASRIGVNTGELFF. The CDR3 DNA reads TGTGCCAGTAGGATAGGGGTGAACACCGGGGAGCTGTTTTTT.

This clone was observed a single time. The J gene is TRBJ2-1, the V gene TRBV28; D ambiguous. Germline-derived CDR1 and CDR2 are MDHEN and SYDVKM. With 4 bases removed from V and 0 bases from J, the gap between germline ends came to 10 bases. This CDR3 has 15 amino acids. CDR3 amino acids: CASSSGLSSYNEQFF. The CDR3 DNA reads TGTGCCAGCAGTTCCGGGTTGAGCTCCTACAATGAGCAGTTCTTC.

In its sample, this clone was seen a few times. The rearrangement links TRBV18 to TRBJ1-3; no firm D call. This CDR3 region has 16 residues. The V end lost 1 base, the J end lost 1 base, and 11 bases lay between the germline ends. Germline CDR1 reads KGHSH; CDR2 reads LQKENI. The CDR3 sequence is CASSPLARTSGNTIYF. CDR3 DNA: TGTGCCAGCTCACCACTGGCCAGGACTTCTGGAAACACCATATATTTT.